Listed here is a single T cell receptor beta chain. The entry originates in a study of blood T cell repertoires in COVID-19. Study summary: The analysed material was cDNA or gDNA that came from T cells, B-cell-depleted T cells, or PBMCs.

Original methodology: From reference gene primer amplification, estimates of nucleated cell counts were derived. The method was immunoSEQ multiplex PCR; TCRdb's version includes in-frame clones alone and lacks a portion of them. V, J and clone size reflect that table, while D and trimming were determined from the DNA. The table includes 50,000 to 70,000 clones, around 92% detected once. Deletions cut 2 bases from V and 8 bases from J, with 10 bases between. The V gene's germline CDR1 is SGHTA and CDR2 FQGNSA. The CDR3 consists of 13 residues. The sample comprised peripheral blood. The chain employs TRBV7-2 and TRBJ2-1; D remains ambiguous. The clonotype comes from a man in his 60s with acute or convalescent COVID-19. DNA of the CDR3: TGTGCCAGCAGCTTATTCCGAGGATATGAGCAGTTCTTC. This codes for CASSLFRGYEQFF.